One sample yielded the 21 T cell receptor beta chains listed below, sequenced in a study of T cells in localized non-small cell lung cancer. TCRdb keeps only in-frame clones here, not all; method: immunoSEQ multiplex PCR. The sample yields more than 1,200 clones, about 22% seen once. Specimen: lung tumor tissue, collected before any cancer treatment. The receptors stem from a man aged 40 to 70 with stage III squamous cell lung carcinoma.

This clone was counted a few times. The rearrangement links TRBV11-3 to TRBJ2-5; D perhaps matches TRBD2 (5 bases). Looked up from germline, CDR1 is SGHNT and CDR2 is YENEEA. Trimming left V 0 bases short and J 0 bases short, with 8 bases between. The CDR3 is made up of 15 amino acids. CDR3: CASSLEDFNQETQYF. The CDR3 nucleotides are TGTGCCAGCAGCTTAGAGGACTTCAACCAAGAGACCCAGTACTTC.

This clone was seen a few times. This chain joins TRBV6-8 and TRBJ1-2; D uncertain. Per germline, CDR1 MNHGY and CDR2 SAAAGT. The CDR3 is 12 residues long. V was pared by 5 bases and J by 0 bases, with 4 bases between. The CDR3 bases are TGTGCCAGCAGTCATACTAACTATGGCTACACCTTC. Protein product: CASSHTNYGYTF.

This clone is deemed medium-sized (0.01 to 0.1%). The chain is built from TRBV11-3 and TRBJ1-1; 7 bases are a match to TRBD1. From germline, CDR1 is SGHNT and CDR2 YENEEA. The CDR3 has 15 residues. The V and J ends lost 3 bases and 5 bases, in that order; junction bases with no gene match: 9. The DNA of the CDR3 is TGTGCCAGCAGCTTCTCGACAGGGATGAGGACTGAAGCTTTCTTT. It yields the protein CASSFSTGMRTEAFF.

This clone occurred a few times. The J gene is TRBJ2-5, the V gene TRBV6-8; possible D gene TRBD1, 5 bases. CDR1 and CDR2 (germline): MNHGY, SAAAGT. This CDR3 comprises 13 residues. V lost 2 bases and J lost 7, with 11 bases in between. This CDR3 reads CASSYGSDTTQYF. CDR3 nucleotides: TGTGCCAGCAGTTACGGATCGGACACGACCCAGTACTTC.

The rearrangement links TRBV19 to TRBJ2-3; 10 bases match TRBD2. Losses at the gene ends were 6 bases for V and 2 bases for J; bases not matched to a gene: 8. The CDR3 has 16 amino acids. CDR1 and CDR2 from the germline V gene are LNHDA and SQIVND (reference sequence). CDR3 protein: CASRKRLAGATDTQYF. In nucleotides, the CDR3 is TGTGCCAGTAGAAAACGGCTAGCGGGGGCCACAGATACGCAGTATTTT.

This chain uses TRBV18 with TRBJ1-1; 9 bases line up with TRBD1. There are 14 residues in the CDR3. Germline-derived CDR1 and CDR2 are KGHSH and LQKENI. J gave up 12 bases and V 0 bases, and 8 bases lay outside the gene matches. The CDR3 spells CASSPPRTGVSPFF. CDR3 sequence (DNA): TGTGCCAGCTCACCACCGAGGACAGGGGTCAGTCCTTTCTTT.

The J gene is TRBJ2-7, the V gene TRBV18, with 9 bases fitting TRBD1. The V gene end was trimmed by 0 bases and the J gene end by 5 bases; junction bases not matched to a gene: 11. Looked up from germline, CDR1 is KGHSH and CDR2 is LQKENI. The CDR3 contains 17 residues. CDR3 bases: TGTGCCAGCTCACCACCGGGACAACAGGGGGCAAGAAACGAGCAGTACTTC. This sequence encodes CASSPPGQQGARNEQYF.

This clone was observed a few times. The rearrangement joins TRBV18 to TRBJ1-2; 7 positions agree with TRBD1. V dropped 0 bases and J dropped 8; count of bases not matched to a gene: 12. Germline values: CDR1 KGHSH, CDR2 LQKENI. CDR3 length equals 16 residues. CDR3 protein: CASSPPSTGSSVGYTF. The CDR3 DNA sequence: TGTGCCAGCTCACCACCGTCGACAGGGAGTTCTGTAGGCTACACCTTC.

The V call is TRBV5-1, the J call TRBJ2-1, with TRBD1 identical over 10 bases. Germline-derived CDR1 and CDR2 are SGHRS and YFSETQ. V lost 3 bases and J lost 7; bases outside the gene matches: 7. The CDR3 extends over 15 amino acids. CDR3 region: CASSWMGQGKNEQFF. The CDR3 nucleotides read TGCGCCAGCAGCTGGATGGGACAGGGGAAAAATGAGCAGTTCTTC.

In its sample, this clone is medium-sized. The chain employs TRBV11-3 and TRBJ1-5; the match to TRBD1 covers 8 bases. Germline lookup yields CDR1 SGHNT and CDR2 YENEEA. CDR3 length equals 15 residues. Trimming took 5 bases from V and 2 from J; bases not matched to a gene: 5. The CDR3 spells CASSRSTGGNQPQHF. The CDR3 DNA reads as TGTGCCAGCAGCCGATCGACAGGGGGCAATCAGCCCCAGCATTTT. The whole variable domain, filled in from reference TRBV11-3 and TRBJ1-5, reads EAGVVQSPRYKIIEKKQPVAFWCNPISGHNTLYWYLQNLGQGPELLIRYENEEAVDDSQLPKDRFSAERLKGVDSTLKIQPAELGDSAVYLCASSRSTGGNQPQHFGDGTRLSIL.

The gene calls are TRBV7-2 and TRBJ1-1, with D unresolved. Germline V gene sequence: CDR1 SGHTA, CDR2 FQGNSA. Between the trimmed V and J ends, which lost 1 base and 0 bases, there was a span of 3 bases. The CDR3 runs to 13 residues. The CDR3 reads CASSLVLNTEAFF. CDR3 bases: TGTGCCAGCAGCTTAGTCCTGAACACTGAAGCTTTCTTT.

The rearrangement joins TRBV14 to TRBJ2-3, with D perhaps matching TRBD1 or TRBD2 (5 bases each). CDR3 length: 16 residues. Trimming stripped 4 bases from V and 4 bases from J, with 18 bases between. The germline V gene has CDR1 SGHDN and CDR2 FVKESK. The CDR3 spells CASSPVRERGADTQYF. The CDR3 DNA follows: TGTGCCAGCAGCCCAGTCCGGGAAAGGGGCGCAGATACGCAGTATTTT. Full variable domain (remainder filled in from reference TRBV14 and TRBJ2-3): EAGVTQFPSHSVIEKGQTVTLRCDPISGHDNLYWYRRVMGKEIKFLLHFVKESKQDESGMPNNRFLAERTGGTYSTLKVQPAELEDSGVYFCASSPVRERGADTQYFGPGTRLTVL.

Sample share makes this clone large. The V and J genes are TRBV11-3 and TRBJ2-7; D is unclear. This CDR3 contains 14 residues. The germline V and J ends were trimmed by 4 bases and 2 bases, with 12 bases remaining between them. CDR1 is SGHNT and CDR2 is YENEEA in the germline V gene. The CDR3 protein is CASSSVSGPYEQYF. The CDR3 nucleotides read TGTGCCAGCAGCTCAGTGTCAGGCCCCTACGAGCAGTACTTC.

Relative to its sample, this clone is medium-sized. V is TRBV11-3 and J is TRBJ2-2, with TRBD1 identical over 8 bases. The V gene's germline CDR1 is SGHNT and CDR2 YENEEA. CDR3 length: 16 amino acids. V dropped 5 bases and J dropped 1; count of bases not matched to a gene: 6. CDR3 in amino acids: CASSTLQGENTGELFF. The CDR3 DNA reads TGTGCCAGCAGCACACTACAGGGGGAGAACACCGGGGAGCTGTTTTTT. Supplemented by reference TRBV11-3 and TRBJ2-2, the full variable domain reads EAGVVQSPRYKIIEKKQPVAFWCNPISGHNTLYWYLQNLGQGPELLIRYENEEAVDDSQLPKDRFSAERLKGVDSTLKIQPAELGDSAVYLCASSTLQGENTGELFFGEGSRLTVL.

A few counts support this clone. In DNA, the CDR3 is TGCGCCAGCAGCCCTTTTAGCGGGAGTATTGAAAACAATGAGCAGTTCTTC. It specifies CASSPFSGSIENNEQFF. The J gene is TRBJ2-1, the V gene TRBV5-1; 9 nucleotides align to TRBD2. The CDR3 runs 17 residues. Trimming took 4 bases from V and 5 from J; bases not matched to a gene: 13. Germline CDR1 and CDR2: SGHRS and YFSETQ.

The chain employs TRBV5-1 and TRBJ2-1; TRBD2 is a possible D gene (6 bases). CDR3 size: 15 residues. V dropped 3 bases and J dropped 7 bases, with 17 bases sitting between them. Germline V gene sequence: CDR1 SGHRS, CDR2 YFSETQ. The CDR3 region has the DNA TGCGCCAGCAGCTCCGGGACTTCAAACGGGAATGAGCAGTTCTTC. It codes for CASSSGTSNGNEQFF.

By sample share, this clone is medium-sized. The V gene is TRBV6-8, the J gene TRBJ1-2, with unresolved D. CDR1 is MNHGY and CDR2 is SAAAGT in the germline V gene. Between the trimmed V and J ends, which lost 0 bases and 4 bases, there was a span of 6 bases. The CDR3 totals 13 residues. Written as DNA, the CDR3 is TGTGCCAGCAGTTACTCGAACGGCTATGGCTACACCTTC. Translating gives CASSYSNGYGYTF.

A few counts support this clone. This chain uses TRBV15 with TRBJ2-7; no reliable D call. CDR1 and CDR2 from the germline V gene are LNHNV and YYDKDF (reference sequence). V was shortened by 0 bases and J by 0 bases, with 12 bases between the two germline ends. The CDR3 sequence is 16 residues long. The CDR3 DNA sequence: TGTGCCACCAGCAGAGACAAAACAGTTTTCTCCTACGAGCAGTACTTC. Translating gives CATSRDKTVFSYEQYF.

The rearrangement joins TRBV19 to TRBJ1-5, with 9 bases matching TRBD1. Trimming took 4 bases from V and 1 from J; bases not matched to a gene: 5. Germline V gives CDR1 LNHDA, CDR2 SQIVND (reference sequence). The length of the CDR3 is 16 residues. The CDR3 nucleotides read TGTGCCAGTAGTAGGAGAACAGGGGGCAGCAATCAGCCCCAGCATTTT. Translated: CASSRRTGGSNQPQHF.

This clone was seen a few times. The chain joins TRBV5-1 to TRBJ1-1; possibly TRBD1 for D (6 bases). The germline CDR1 and CDR2 sequences are SGHRS and YFSETQ. The CDR3 covers 14 residues. V gave up 3 bases and J gave up 12 bases, with 21 bases separating them. The CDR3 sequence: CASSSGRGGHSTFF. CDR3 bases: TGCGCCAGCAGCTCCGGCAGGGGTGGCCATTCGACTTTCTTT.

CDR3 bases: TGCGCCACCCGGAGACAGGGCTACACTGAAGCTTTCTTT. Encoded protein: CATRRQGYTEAFF. V and J are TRBV23-1 and TRBJ1-1, with 7 bases matching TRBD1. TRBV23-1 is an open reading frame whose function is uncertain. The CDR3 is 13 residues long. J was trimmed by 3 bases and V by 10 bases; bases with no gene match: 8.